What follows describes a single TCR beta chain. What it binds is not known. The primer mix had 60 Vbeta and 13 Jbeta primers. Sequencing used immunoSEQ multiplex PCR; TCRdb keeps in-frame clones, though not all of them. The repertoire table contains approximately 210,000 clones. These data belong to a study of cytomegalovirus exposure and HLA in healthy donors. Study overall: An analysis done earlier identified some 120 million unique TCR beta sequences from 150 million to 200 million T cells.

Study-wide findings and caveats: Associated with HLA alleles at 0.05 false discovery rate in a later analysis were fewer than 20,000 TCR beta sequences. One cluster of highly shared sequence variants probably arose as a sequencing artifact.

CDR3 size: 13 residues. From germline, CDR1 is SGDLS and CDR2 YYNGEE. Trimming stripped 2 bases from V and 7 bases from J, with 12 bases between. What was sequenced was PBMCs. This TCR derives from a woman in her twenties or thirties in good health and CMV-seropositive. The chain couples TRBV9 to TRBJ1-1; TRBD1 might be the D (6 bases). CDR3 bases: TGTGCCAGCAGCGTCGCAGGGGAACATGAAGCTTTCTTT. This translates into CASSVAGEHEAFF. The full variable domain, with the rest looked up from reference TRBV9 and TRBJ1-1, is DSGVTQTPKHLITATGQRVTLRCSPRSGDLSVYWYQQSLDQGLQFLIQYYNGEERAKGNILERFSAQQFPDLHSELNLSSLELGDSALYFCASSVAGEHEAFFGQGTRLTVV.